This T cell receptor (beta chain) was obtained from a study of T cell responses to AZD1222 COVID-19 vaccine. V was cut by 0 bases and J by 1 base, with 6 bases left in between. The germline V gene encodes CDR1 ENHRY and CDR2 SYGVKD. This CDR3 region has 15 residues. Overall study findings and caveats: Dominant at 160-218 and 743-854, vaccine-associated CD4 TCRs also spanned spike. Clonal diversity was possibly underestimated, and the donors were mostly white British, with more females. Compared with day 0, the breadth and depth of the Spike-specific TCR repertoire rose significantly after two doses of AZD1222.

The protocol was immunoSEQ multiplex PCR, while the TCRdb copy is restricted to in-frame clones and leaves out a portion. Found here are 150,000 to 160,000 clones, 88% of them singletons; the top ten hold about 7%. As for this clone: Its antigen is currently unknown.

The sample consisted of peripheral blood, taken after recovery from COVID-19. The rearrangement joins TRBV10-3 to TRBJ2-2; D is unclear. This TCR was recovered from an adult who had recovered from COVID-19. CDR3: CAISESGRNTGELFF. The DNA of the CDR3 is TGTGCCATCAGTGAGTCTGGACGGAACACCGGGGAGCTGTTTTTT.